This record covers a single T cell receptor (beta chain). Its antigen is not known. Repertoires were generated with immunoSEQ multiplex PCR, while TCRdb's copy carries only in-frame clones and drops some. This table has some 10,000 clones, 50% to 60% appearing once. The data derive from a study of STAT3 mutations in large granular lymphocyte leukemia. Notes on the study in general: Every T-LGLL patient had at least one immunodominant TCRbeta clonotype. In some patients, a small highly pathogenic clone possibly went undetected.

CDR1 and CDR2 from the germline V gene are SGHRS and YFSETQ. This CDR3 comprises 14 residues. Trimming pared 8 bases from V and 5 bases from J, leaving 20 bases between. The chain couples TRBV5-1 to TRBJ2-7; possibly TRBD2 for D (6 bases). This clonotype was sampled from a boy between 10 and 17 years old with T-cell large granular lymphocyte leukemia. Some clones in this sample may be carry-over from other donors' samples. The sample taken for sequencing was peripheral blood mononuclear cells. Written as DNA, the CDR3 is TGCGCCAGTACATCCGGGACTCCCTTGGACGAGCAGTACTTC. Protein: CASTSGTPLDEQYF.